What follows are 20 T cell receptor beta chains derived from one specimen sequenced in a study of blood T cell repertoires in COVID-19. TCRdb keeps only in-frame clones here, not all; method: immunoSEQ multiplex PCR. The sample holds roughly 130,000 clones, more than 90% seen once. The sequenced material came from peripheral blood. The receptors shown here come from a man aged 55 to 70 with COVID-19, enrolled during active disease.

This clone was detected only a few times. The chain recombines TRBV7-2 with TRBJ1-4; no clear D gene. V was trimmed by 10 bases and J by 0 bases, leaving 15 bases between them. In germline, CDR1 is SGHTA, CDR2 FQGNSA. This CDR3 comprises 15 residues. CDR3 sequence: CATQPHIATNEKLFF. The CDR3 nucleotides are TGTGCCACCCAACCTCACATCGCAACTAATGAAAAACTGTTTTTT.

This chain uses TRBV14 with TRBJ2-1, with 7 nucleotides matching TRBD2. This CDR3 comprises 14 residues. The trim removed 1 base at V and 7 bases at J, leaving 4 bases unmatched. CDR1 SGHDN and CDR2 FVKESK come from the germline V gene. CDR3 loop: CASSQAASGNEQFF. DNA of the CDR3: TGTGCCAGCAGCCAAGCCGCTAGCGGTAATGAGCAGTTCTTC.

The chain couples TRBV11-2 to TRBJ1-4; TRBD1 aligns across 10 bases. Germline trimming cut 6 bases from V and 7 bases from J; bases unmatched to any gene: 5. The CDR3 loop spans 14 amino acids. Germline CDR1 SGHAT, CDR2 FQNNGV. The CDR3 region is CASSAGTGVEKLFF. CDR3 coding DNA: TGTGCCAGCAGTGCCGGGACAGGGGTTGAAAAACTGTTTTTT. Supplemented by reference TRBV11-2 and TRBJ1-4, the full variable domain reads EAGVAQSPRYKIIEKRQSVAFWCNPISGHATLYWYQQILGQGPKLLIQFQNNGVVDDSQLPKDRFSAERLKGVDSTLKIQPAKLEDSAVYLCASSAGTGVEKLFFGSGTQLSVL.

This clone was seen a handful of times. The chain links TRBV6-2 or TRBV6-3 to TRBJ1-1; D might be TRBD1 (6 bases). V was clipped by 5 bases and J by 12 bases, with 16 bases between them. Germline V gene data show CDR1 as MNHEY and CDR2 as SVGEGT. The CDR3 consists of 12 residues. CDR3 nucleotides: TGTGCCAGCAGTAACGGGGGGGCGAGAACTTTCTTT. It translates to CASSNGGARTFF.

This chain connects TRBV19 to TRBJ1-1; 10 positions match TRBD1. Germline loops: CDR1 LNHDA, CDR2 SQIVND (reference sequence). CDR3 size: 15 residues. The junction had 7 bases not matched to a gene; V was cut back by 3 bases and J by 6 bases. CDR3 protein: CASSIDRGLRAEAFF. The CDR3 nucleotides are TGTGCCAGTAGTATCGACAGGGGGCTCAGGGCTGAAGCTTTCTTT.

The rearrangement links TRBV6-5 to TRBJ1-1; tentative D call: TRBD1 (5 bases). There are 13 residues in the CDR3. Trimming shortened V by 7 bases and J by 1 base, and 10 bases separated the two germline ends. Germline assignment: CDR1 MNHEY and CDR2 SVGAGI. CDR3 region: CASNQGGNTEAFF. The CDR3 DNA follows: TGTGCCAGCAATCAGGGAGGGAACACTGAAGCTTTCTTT.

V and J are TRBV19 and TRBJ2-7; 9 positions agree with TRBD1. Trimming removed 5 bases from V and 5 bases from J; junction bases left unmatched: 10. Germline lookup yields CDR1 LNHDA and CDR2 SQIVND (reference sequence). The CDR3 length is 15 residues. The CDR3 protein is CASSVRDRERDEQYF. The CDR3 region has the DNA TGTGCCAGTAGTGTCCGGGACAGGGAAAGAGACGAGCAGTACTTC.

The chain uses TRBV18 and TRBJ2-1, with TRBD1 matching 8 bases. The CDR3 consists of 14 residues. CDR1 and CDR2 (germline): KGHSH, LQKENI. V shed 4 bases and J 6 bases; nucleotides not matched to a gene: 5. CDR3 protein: CASSHETGGNEQFF. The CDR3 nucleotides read TGTGCCAGCTCACACGAAACAGGGGGCAATGAGCAGTTCTTC.

This CDR3 reads CASGTRTSQETQYF. The CDR3 nucleotides are TGTGCCAGCGGCACACGGACTAGCCAAGAGACCCAGTACTTC. The chain carries TRBV7-8 and TRBJ2-5, with TRBD2 matching over 7 bases. Germline V gene sequence: CDR1 SGHVS, CDR2 FQNEAQ. This CDR3 comprises 14 residues. J lost 1 base, V lost 8 bases, and 7 bases had no gene match. The variable domain in full, completed from reference TRBV7-8 and TRBJ2-5, reads GAGVSQSPRYKVAKRGQDVALRCDPISGHVSLFWYQQALGQGPEFLTYFQNEAQLDKSGLPSDRFFAERPEGSVSTLKIQRTQQEDSAVYLCASGTRTSQETQYFGPGTRLLVL.

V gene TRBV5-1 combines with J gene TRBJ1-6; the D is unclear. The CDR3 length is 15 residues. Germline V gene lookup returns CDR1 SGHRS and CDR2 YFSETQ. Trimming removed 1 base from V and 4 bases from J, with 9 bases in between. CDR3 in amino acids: CASSLTGSYNSPLHF. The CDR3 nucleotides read TGCGCCAGCAGCTTGACGGGTTCTTATAATTCACCCCTCCACTTT.

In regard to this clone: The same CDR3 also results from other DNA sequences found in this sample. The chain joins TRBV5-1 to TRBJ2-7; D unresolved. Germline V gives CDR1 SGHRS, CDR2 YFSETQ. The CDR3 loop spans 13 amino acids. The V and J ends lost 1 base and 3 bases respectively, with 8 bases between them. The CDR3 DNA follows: TGCGCCAGCAGCTTGAGCACTTACTACGAGCAGTACTTC. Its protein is CASSLSTYYEQYF. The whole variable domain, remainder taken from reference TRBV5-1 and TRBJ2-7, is KAGVTQTPRYLIKTRGQQVTLSCSPISGHRSVSWYQQTPGQGLQFLFEYFSETQRNKGNFPGRFSGRQFSNSRSEMNVSTLELGDSALYLCASSLSTYYEQYFGPGTRLTVT.

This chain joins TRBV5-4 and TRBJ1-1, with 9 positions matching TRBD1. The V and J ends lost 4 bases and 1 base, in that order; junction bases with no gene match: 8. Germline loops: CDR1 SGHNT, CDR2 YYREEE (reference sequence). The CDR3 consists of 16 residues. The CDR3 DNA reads TGTGCCAGCAGCCTCCTGGGACAGGGTAGGAACACTGAAGCTTTCTTT. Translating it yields CASSLLGQGRNTEAFF.

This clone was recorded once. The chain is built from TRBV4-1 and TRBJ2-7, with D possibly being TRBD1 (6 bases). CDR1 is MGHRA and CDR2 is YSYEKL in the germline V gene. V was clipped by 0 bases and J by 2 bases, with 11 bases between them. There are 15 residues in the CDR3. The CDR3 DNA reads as TGCGCCAGCAGCCAAGAACAGGGTCATACCTACGAGCAGTACTTC. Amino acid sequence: CASSQEQGHTYEQYF.

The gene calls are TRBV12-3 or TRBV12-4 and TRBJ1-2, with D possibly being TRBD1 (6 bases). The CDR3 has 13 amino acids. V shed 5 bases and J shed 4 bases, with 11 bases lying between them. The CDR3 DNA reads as TGTGCCAGCAGTACGACAGGCCTCTATGGCTACACCTTC. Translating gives CASSTTGLYGYTF.

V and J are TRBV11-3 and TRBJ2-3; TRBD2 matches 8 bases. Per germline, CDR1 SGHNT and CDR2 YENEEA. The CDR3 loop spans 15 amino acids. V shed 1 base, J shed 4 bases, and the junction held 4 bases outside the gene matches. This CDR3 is CASSLVGRASDTQYF. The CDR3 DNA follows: TGTGCCAGCAGCTTAGTCGGGAGGGCCTCAGATACGCAGTATTTT.

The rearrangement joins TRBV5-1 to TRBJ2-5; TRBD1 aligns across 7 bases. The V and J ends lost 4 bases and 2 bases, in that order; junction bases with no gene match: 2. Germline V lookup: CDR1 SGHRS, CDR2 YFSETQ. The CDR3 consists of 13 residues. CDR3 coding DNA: TGCGCCAGCAGCGGGGGACAGCAAGAGACCCAGTACTTC. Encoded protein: CASSGGQQETQYF.

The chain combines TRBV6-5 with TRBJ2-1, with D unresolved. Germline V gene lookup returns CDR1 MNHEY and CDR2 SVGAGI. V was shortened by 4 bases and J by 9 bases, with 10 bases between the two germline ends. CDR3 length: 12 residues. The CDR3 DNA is TGTGCCAGCAGTTCCGCGAAGCCTGAGCAGTTCTTC. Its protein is CASSSAKPEQFF.

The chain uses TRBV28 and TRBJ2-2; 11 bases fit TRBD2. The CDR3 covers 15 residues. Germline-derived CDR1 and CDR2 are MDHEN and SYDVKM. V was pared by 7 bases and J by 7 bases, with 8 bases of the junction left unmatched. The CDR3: CASKGTSGRGGELFF. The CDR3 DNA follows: TGTGCCAGCAAAGGCACTAGCGGGAGAGGCGGGGAGCTGTTTTTT.

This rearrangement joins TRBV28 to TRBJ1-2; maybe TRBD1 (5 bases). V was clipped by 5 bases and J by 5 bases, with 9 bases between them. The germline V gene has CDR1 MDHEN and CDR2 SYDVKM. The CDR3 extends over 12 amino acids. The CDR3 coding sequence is TGTGCCAGCAGTGTCAGGGTTTATGGCTACACCTTC. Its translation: CASSVRVYGYTF.

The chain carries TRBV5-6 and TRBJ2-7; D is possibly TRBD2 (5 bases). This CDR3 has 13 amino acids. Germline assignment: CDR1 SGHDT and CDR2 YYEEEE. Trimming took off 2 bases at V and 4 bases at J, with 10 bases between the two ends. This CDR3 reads CASSLFRGYEQYF. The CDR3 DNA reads TGTGCCAGCAGCTTATTCCGGGGATACGAGCAGTACTTC.